This T cell receptor (beta chain) derives from a study of T cell repertoires in cytomegalovirus infection. Across the study: CMV infection together with matching HLA type was indicated by public TCR beta signatures. Overall study findings and caveats: CMV carriers with the relevant HLA were identified by cumulative public TCR beta family frequency. Predominance within the ex vivo response was attributable to HLA-C-restricted CMV-specific TCR beta clonotypes.

As regards this clonotype: The antigen is undetermined.

In TCRdb, the reads were re-called with MiXCR into one record per CDR3 protein. This sample carries roughly 720,000 distinct CDR3 sequences, less than 40% of them seen once, and the ten largest clones take around 2.8%. With V trimmed by 6 bases and J by 4 bases, 15 bases remained unmatched. The length of the CDR3 is 17 residues. This receptor was identified in a human donor in good health (CMV status not recorded). Some clones in this sample may be carry-over from other donors' samples. The sequenced sample was PBMCs. V usage is TRBV12-3 or TRBV12-4 and J usage is TRBJ2-5, with 9 bases identical to TRBD1. The CDR3 loop is CASSPGEGTGLGETQYF. Here the CDR3 DNA reads TGTGCCAGCAGCCCAGGGGAGGGGACAGGGCTAGGAGAGACCCAGTACTTC.